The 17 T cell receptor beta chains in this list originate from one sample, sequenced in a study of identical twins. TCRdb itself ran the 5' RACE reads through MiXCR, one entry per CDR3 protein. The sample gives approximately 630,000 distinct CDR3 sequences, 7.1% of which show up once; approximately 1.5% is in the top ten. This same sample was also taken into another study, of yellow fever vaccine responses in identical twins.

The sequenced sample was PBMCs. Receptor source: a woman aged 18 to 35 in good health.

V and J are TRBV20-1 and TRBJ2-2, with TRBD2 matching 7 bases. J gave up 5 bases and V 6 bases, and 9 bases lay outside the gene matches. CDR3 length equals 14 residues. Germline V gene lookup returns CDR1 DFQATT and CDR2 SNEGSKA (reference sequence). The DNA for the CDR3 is TGCAGTGCCCCCGAGACTAGCTCGACCGGGGAGCTGTTTTTT. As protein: CSAPETSSTGELFF.

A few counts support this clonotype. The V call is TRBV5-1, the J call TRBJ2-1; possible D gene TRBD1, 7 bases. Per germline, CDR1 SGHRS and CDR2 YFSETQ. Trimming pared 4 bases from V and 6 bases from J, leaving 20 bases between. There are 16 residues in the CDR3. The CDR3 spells CASSLYRRGQVNEQFF. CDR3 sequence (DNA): TGCGCCAGCAGCCTCTACAGGAGGGGGCAGGTCAATGAGCAGTTCTTC. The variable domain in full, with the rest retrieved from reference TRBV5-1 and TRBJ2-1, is KAGVTQTPRYLIKTRGQQVTLSCSPISGHRSVSWYQQTPGQGLQFLFEYFSETQRNKGNFPGRFSGRQFSNSRSEMNVSTLELGDSALYLCASSLYRRGQVNEQFFGPGTRLTVL.

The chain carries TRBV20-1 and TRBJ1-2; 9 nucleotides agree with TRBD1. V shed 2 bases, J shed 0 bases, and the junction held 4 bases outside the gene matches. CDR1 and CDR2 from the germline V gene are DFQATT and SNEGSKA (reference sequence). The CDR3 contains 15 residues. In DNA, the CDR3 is TGCAGTGCTAGACCTCGGACAGGGGCTAACTATGGCTACACCTTC. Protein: CSARPRTGANYGYTF.

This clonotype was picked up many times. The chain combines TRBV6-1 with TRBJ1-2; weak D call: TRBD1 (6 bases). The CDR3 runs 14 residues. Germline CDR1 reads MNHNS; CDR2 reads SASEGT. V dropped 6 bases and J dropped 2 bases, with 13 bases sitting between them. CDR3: CASRETGSNYGYTF. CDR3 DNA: TGTGCCAGCAGGGAAACAGGGTCGAACTATGGCTACACCTTC.

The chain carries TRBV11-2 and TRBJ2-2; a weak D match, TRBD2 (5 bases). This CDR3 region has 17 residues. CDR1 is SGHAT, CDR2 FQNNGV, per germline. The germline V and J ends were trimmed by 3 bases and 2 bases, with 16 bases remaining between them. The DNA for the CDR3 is TGTGCCAGCAGCTTTTTTCTAGGACTTACTAACACCGGGGAGCTGTTTTTT. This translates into CASSFFLGLTNTGELFF.

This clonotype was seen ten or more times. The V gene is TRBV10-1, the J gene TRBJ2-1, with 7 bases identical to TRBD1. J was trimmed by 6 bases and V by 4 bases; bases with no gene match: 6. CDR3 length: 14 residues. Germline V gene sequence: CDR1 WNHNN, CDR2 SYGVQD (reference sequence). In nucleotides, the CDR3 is TGCGCCAGCAGTGGGGGACAGCTCAGCAATGAGCAGTTCTTC. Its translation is CASSGGQLSNEQFF.

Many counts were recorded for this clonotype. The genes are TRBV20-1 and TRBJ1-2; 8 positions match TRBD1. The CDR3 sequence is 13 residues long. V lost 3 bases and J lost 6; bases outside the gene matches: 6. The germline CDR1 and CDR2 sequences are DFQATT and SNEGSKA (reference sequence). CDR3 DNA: TGCAGTGCTAGCAGAGGACAGGGACATGGCTACACCTTC. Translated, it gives CSASRGQGHGYTF.

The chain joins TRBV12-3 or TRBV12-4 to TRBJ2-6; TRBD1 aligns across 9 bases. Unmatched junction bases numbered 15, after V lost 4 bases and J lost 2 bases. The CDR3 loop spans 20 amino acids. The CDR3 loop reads CASSYRTGTGTSAGANVLTF. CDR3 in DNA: TGTGCCAGCAGTTACAGGACCGGGACAGGGACCTCCGCTGGGGCCAACGTCCTGACTTTC.

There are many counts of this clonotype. The CDR3 loop reads CASSPWNTEAFF. CDR3 sequence (DNA): TGTGCCAGCAGCCCATGGAACACTGAAGCTTTCTTT. V gene TRBV6-5 combines with J gene TRBJ1-1; the D is unclear. The germline V gene encodes CDR1 MNHEY and CDR2 SVGAGI. This CDR3 has 12 residues. Trimming took 6 bases from V and 1 from J, leaving 6 bases between them.

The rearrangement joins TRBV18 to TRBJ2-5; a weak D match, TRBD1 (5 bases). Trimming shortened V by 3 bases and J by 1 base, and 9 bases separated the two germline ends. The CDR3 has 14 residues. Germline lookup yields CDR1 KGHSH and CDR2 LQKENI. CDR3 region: CASSPDKTQETQYF. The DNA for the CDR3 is TGTGCCAGCTCACCGGACAAGACCCAAGAGACCCAGTACTTC. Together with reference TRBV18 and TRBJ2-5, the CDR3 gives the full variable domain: NAGVMQNPRHLVRRRGQEARLRCSPMKGHSHVYWYRQLPEEGLKFMVYLQKENIIDESGMPKERFSAEFPKEGPSILRIQQVVRGDSAAYFCASSPDKTQETQYFGPGTRLLVL.

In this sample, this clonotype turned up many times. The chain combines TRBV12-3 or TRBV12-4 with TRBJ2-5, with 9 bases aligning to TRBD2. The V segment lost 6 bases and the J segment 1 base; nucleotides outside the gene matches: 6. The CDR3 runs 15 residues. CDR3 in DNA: TGTGCCAGCAGGAGCGGACTAGCGATCCAAGAGACCCAGTACTTC. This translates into CASRSGLAIQETQYF.

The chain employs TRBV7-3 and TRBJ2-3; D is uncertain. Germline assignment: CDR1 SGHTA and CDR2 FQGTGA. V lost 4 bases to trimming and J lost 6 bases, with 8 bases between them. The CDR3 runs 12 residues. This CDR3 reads CASSSPGDTQYF. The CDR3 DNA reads TGTGCCAGCAGCTCCCCTGGTGATACGCAGTATTTT.

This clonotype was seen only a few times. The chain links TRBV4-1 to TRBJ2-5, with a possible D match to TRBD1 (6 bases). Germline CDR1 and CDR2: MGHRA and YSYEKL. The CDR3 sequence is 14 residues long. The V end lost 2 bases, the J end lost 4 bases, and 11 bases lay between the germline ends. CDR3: CASSQTTGRETQYF. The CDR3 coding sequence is TGCGCCAGCAGCCAAACTACAGGGAGAGAGACCCAGTACTTC.

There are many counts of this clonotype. The CDR3 nucleotides are TGTGCCACCGAGCCCCGTAACTCTGGAAACACCATATATTTT. Its protein product is CATEPRNSGNTIYF. The rearrangement joins TRBV7-9 to TRBJ1-3; D remains ambiguous. Trimming pared 10 bases from V and 0 bases from J, leaving 13 bases between. This CDR3 is built from 14 residues. Germline V CDR1 and CDR2: SEHNR, FQNEAQ (reference sequence). The variable domain in full, with the rest retrieved from reference TRBV7-9 and TRBJ1-3, is DTGVSQNPRHKITKRGQNVTFRCDPISEHNRLYWYRQTLGQGPEFLTYFQNEAQLEKSRLLSDRFSAERPKGSFSTLEIQRTEQGDSAMYLCATEPRNSGNTIYFGEGSWLTVV.

CDR3 DNA sequence: TGTGCCAGCAGCTTGCTCTCTGAAAAACTGTTTTTT. Residues: CASSLLSEKLFF. The rearrangement uses TRBV5-8 and TRBJ1-4; D uncertain. Trimming took off 1 base at V and 7 bases at J, with 5 bases between the two ends. Germline V gives CDR1 SGHTS, CDR2 YDEGEE. The CDR3 contains 12 residues.

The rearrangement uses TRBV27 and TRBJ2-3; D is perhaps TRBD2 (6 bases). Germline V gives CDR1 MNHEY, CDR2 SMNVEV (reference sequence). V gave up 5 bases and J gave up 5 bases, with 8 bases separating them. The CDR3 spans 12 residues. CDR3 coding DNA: TGTGCCAGCAGTAGGAGGGGAGATACGCAGTATTTT. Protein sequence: CASSRRGDTQYF.

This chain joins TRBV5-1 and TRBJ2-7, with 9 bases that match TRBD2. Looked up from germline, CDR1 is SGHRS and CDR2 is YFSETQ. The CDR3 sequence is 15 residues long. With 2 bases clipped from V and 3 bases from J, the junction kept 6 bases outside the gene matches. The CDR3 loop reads CASSFLAGPNYEQYF. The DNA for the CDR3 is TGCGCCAGCAGCTTCCTAGCGGGACCCAACTACGAGCAGTACTTC.